This is a list of T cell receptor beta chains from one sample in a study of T cell responses to AZD1222 COVID-19 vaccine. The protocol was immunoSEQ multiplex PCR, while the TCRdb copy is restricted to in-frame clones and leaves out a portion. The table includes under 200,000 clones, around 92% detected once. Sequencing used peripheral blood, obtained on day 0 of MenACWY control vaccination. The receptors were gathered from an adult in good health. CDR3s leave out the opening cysteine and the closing phenylalanine or tryptophan. Each record gives: J gene, V gene, CDR3 protein.

j_gene: TRBJ1-5
v_gene: TRBV7-6
CDR3aa: ASSLGRGQPQH

j_gene: TRBJ2-3
v_gene: TRBV24-1
CDR3aa: AQARRVDTQY

j_gene: TRBJ1-6
v_gene: TRBV5-1
CDR3aa: ASSLEGSLDSPLH

j_gene: TRBJ1-2
v_gene: TRBV11-2
CDR3aa: ASRPLGSANYGYT

j_gene: TRBJ2-7
v_gene: TRBV7-9
CDR3aa: ASSLQGQGVYEQY

j_gene: TRBJ1-5
v_gene: TRBV2
CDR3aa: ASRERQGAQPQH

j_gene: TRBJ2-7
v_gene: TRBV7-2
CDR3aa: ASSPRLDEQY

j_gene: TRBJ2-7
v_gene: TRBV19
CDR3aa: ASSPSGRSGEQY

j_gene: TRBJ2-2
v_gene: TRBV11-3
CDR3aa: ASSRQGGTGELF

j_gene: TRBJ2-4
v_gene: TRBV3-1/TRBV3-2
CDR3aa: ASTLYGQGKNIQY

j_gene: TRBJ2-3
v_gene: TRBV30
CDR3aa: AWSLSTDTQY

j_gene: TRBJ1-6
v_gene: TRBV13
CDR3aa: ASSGGQDNSPLH

j_gene: TRBJ2-1
v_gene: TRBV13
CDR3aa: ASSSLPGGRLYNEQF

j_gene: TRBJ1-1
v_gene: TRBV6-5
CDR3aa: ASTRYLAEGTEAF

j_gene: TRBJ1-4
v_gene: TRBV7-2
CDR3aa: ASSLGDRVANEKLF

j_gene: TRBJ1-2
v_gene: TRBV6-5
CDR3aa: ASSYSPGGTYGYT

j_gene: TRBJ2-7
v_gene: TRBV5-5
CDR3aa: ASSLVGTLPLEQY

j_gene: TRBJ2-7
v_gene: TRBV2
CDR3aa: ARGGGTYEQY

j_gene: TRBJ2-6
v_gene: TRBV21-1
CDR3aa: ASSSTRFGANVLT

j_gene: TRBJ1-1
v_gene: TRBV27
CDR3aa: ASSLGQMNTEAF

j_gene: TRBJ1-2
v_gene: TRBV7-9
CDR3aa: ASSFSASIT

j_gene: TRBJ1-3
v_gene: TRBV13
CDR3aa: ASSPWTPGGNTIY

j_gene: TRBJ1-1
v_gene: TRBV10-3
CDR3aa: AISGGQDTEAF

j_gene: TRBJ1-1
v_gene: TRBV5-1
CDR3aa: ASSLAGGENTEAF

j_gene: TRBJ1-1
v_gene: TRBV5-1
CDR3aa: ASSFTGGMNTEAF

j_gene: TRBJ2-6
v_gene: TRBV7-3
CDR3aa: ASSLSGRAAGANVLT

j_gene: TRBJ1-2
v_gene: TRBV6-5
CDR3aa: ATAGRNYGYT

j_gene: TRBJ2-7
v_gene: TRBV7-2
CDR3aa: ASSPSPSYEQY

j_gene: TRBJ2-7
v_gene: TRBV2
CDR3aa: AIGRGGTYEQY

j_gene: TRBJ2-5
v_gene: TRBV6-2/TRBV6-3
CDR3aa: ASSLQETQY

j_gene: TRBJ2-3
v_gene: TRBV11-2
CDR3aa: ASSALAGGGTDTQY

j_gene: TRBJ1-1
v_gene: TRBV7-3
CDR3aa: ASSLGANTEAF